These 19 T cell receptor beta chains came from one sample sequenced in a study of technical replicates of blood from a handful of donors. Generated by immunoSEQ multiplex PCR, the TCRdb table keeps only in-frame clones and is missing some. The table includes fewer than 80,000 clones, over 85% detected once. What was sequenced was PBMCs. Every receptor here comes from a human donor in good health. Some clones in this sample may be carry-over from other donors' samples.

The chain employs TRBV2 and TRBJ2-5; 7 positions match TRBD2. The CDR3 covers 16 residues. V was clipped by 3 bases and J by 4 bases; unmatched bases: 11. Germline V gene sequence: CDR1 SNHLY, CDR2 FYNNEI. The CDR3 nucleotides read TGTGCCAGCAGTGATATCGGCCTAGCGGCGGGAGAGACCCAGTACTTC. Its protein product is CASSDIGLAAGETQYF.

This clone has only one observation. The chain has TRBV7-9 and TRBJ1-1, with D hard to call. In germline, CDR1 is SEHNR, CDR2 FQNEAQ (reference sequence). The V end lost 2 bases, the J end lost 2 bases, and 6 bases lay between the germline ends. There are 13 residues in the CDR3. The CDR3 DNA is TGTGCCAGCAGCTTAACAGAAAACACTGAAGCTTTCTTT. Residues: CASSLTENTEAFF.

This clone is a singleton in its sample. J is TRBJ2-4 and V is TRBV13, with 8 bases matching TRBD1. From germline, CDR1 is PRHDT and CDR2 FYEKMQ (reference sequence). The CDR3 is made up of 15 amino acids. Trimming took 8 bases from V and 2 from J; bases not matched to a gene: 8. This CDR3 is CASGDRKVSKNIQYF. The CDR3 nucleotides read TGTGCCAGCGGGGACAGGAAGGTTTCCAAAAACATTCAGTACTTC.

The count of this clone is one. This chain uses TRBV11-1 with TRBJ2-1, with 12 bases lining up with TRBD2. The CDR3 contains 15 residues. V lost 3 bases, J lost 4 bases, and 1 base stayed unmatched. CDR1 and CDR2 from the germline V gene are SGHAT and FQDESV (reference sequence). The DNA for the CDR3 is TGTGCCAGCAGCTTTCTAGCGGGAGGGTACAATGAGCAGTTCTTC. Its translation is CASSFLAGGYNEQFF.

In its sample, this clone was seen once. The chain employs TRBV29-1 and TRBJ2-7; D perhaps matches TRBD1 (6 bases). From germline, CDR1 is SQVTM and CDR2 ANQGSEA. The CDR3 has 13 residues. V was clipped by 6 bases and J by 4 bases, with 16 bases between them. The CDR3 bases are TGCAGCGTGCTCCCCAGGGGCAGGTACGAGCAGTACTTC. This sequence encodes CSVLPRGRYEQYF.

V and J are TRBV4-1 and TRBJ2-3, with D possibly matching TRBD2 (5 bases). CDR1 and CDR2 (germline): MGHRA, YSYEKL. Trimming removed 0 bases at V and 6 bases at J, with 19 bases between. The CDR3 spans 17 residues. For the CDR3, the DNA is TGCGCCAGCAGCCAAGATCGAGCGGACCTGGGAAGGGATACGCAGTATTTT. Its translation: CASSQDRADLGRDTQYF.

V usage is TRBV5-1 and J usage is TRBJ2-2; 8 positions match TRBD2. V trimming: 0 bases; J trimming: 6 bases; junction bases outside the gene matches: 7. This CDR3 is built from 16 residues. Germline V gives CDR1 SGHRS, CDR2 YFSETQ. CDR3 coding DNA: TGCGCCAGCAGCTTGGCCACAGCGGGAGTATCCGGGGAGCTGTTTTTT. This translates into CASSLATAGVSGELFF.

This clone was observed a single time. This chain links TRBV11-2 with TRBJ2-1, with no clear D. The CDR3 contains 12 residues. Germline V gene sequence: CDR1 SGHAT, CDR2 FQNNGV. V dropped 0 bases and J dropped 9 bases, with 6 bases sitting between them. CDR3 loop: CASSLDRGEQFF. CDR3 sequence (DNA): TGTGCCAGCAGCTTAGATCGAGGTGAGCAGTTCTTC.

V is TRBV6-6 and J is TRBJ1-5, with D possibly matching TRBD1 (5 bases). Deletions cut 6 bases from V and 0 bases from J, with 12 bases between. CDR3 length: 15 amino acids. Germline CDR1 and CDR2: MNHNY and SVGAGI (reference sequence). In DNA form, the CDR3 reads TGTGCCAGCAGAAATGGGGGGTCTAGCAATCAGCCCCAGCATTTT. Protein sequence: CASRNGGSSNQPQHF.

The chain links TRBV7-8 to TRBJ1-2, with unresolved D. The CDR3 totals 12 residues. V lost 1 base and J lost 5, with 5 bases in between. In germline, CDR1 is SGHVS, CDR2 FQNEAQ. CDR3 DNA: TGTGCCAGCAGCTTAGGGGAGTATGGCTACACCTTC. It encodes CASSLGEYGYTF.

The V and J genes are TRBV6-5 and TRBJ2-3; TRBD2 is a possible D gene (5 bases). The CDR3 length is 15 residues. The germline gives CDR1 MNHEY, CDR2 SVGAGI. Trimming pared 6 bases from V and 2 bases from J, leaving 15 bases between. Here the CDR3 reads CASRFMAGYTDTQYF. The DNA of the CDR3 is TGTGCCAGCAGATTTATGGCGGGTTACACAGATACGCAGTATTTT.

V gene TRBV4-2 combines with J gene TRBJ2-4, with D perhaps matching TRBD2 (6 bases). There are 14 residues in the CDR3. CDR1 is LGHNA and CDR2 is YNFKEQ in the germline V gene. Trimming left V 6 bases short and J 7 bases short, with 16 bases between. The CDR3 DNA is TGTGCCAGCAGACCACTACTAGCTGCCAACATTCAGTACTTC. This gives the protein CASRPLLAANIQYF.

The chain couples TRBV18 to TRBJ2-2, with unresolved D. CDR3 size: 13 residues. The V and J ends lost 2 bases and 7 bases respectively, with 8 bases between them. The V gene's germline CDR1 is KGHSH and CDR2 LQKENI. This CDR3 is CASSPTAGGELFF. Here the CDR3 DNA reads TGTGCCAGCTCACCAACCGCCGGCGGGGAGCTGTTTTTT.

This chain joins TRBV7-9 and TRBJ2-7, with D possibly TRBD2 on 6 matching bases. Trimming left V 5 bases short and J 3 bases short, with 11 bases between. CDR1 and CDR2 from the germline V gene are SEHNR and FQNEAQ (reference sequence). CDR3 length: 13 residues. The CDR3 coding sequence is TGTGCCAGCAGCCCCGGGGGAAGCTACGAGCAGTACTTC. It yields the protein CASSPGGSYEQYF.

The rearrangement links TRBV4-3 to TRBJ1-1; 7 bases agree with TRBD1. This CDR3 contains 16 residues. Losses at the gene ends were 1 base for V and 6 bases for J; bases not matched to a gene: 11. Germline V gives CDR1 LGHNA, CDR2 YSLEER. The CDR3 DNA reads as TGCGCCAGCAGCCAAGTTCTGACGGGGACAGACGCTGAAGCTTTCTTT. Its protein is CASSQVLTGTDAEAFF.

The V gene is TRBV27, the J gene TRBJ1-4; D is perhaps TRBD1 (6 bases). V was pared by 8 bases and J by 10 bases, with 17 bases between. The germline CDR1 and CDR2 sequences are MNHEY and SMNVEV (reference sequence). This CDR3 region has 13 residues. The CDR3 nucleotides read TGTGCCAGCCCCCCGGGACAAGGGGGAAAACTGTTTTTT. It specifies CASPPGQGGKLFF.

The V gene is TRBV6-4, the J gene TRBJ1-1; TRBD1 aligns across 9 bases. There are 12 residues in the CDR3. V dropped 11 bases and J dropped 3; count of bases not matched to a gene: 4. CDR1 is MRHNA and CDR2 is SNTAGT in the germline V gene. The chain's CDR3 is CAGTGGYTEAFF. The CDR3 DNA reads as TGTGCCGGTACAGGGGGCTACACTGAAGCTTTCTTT.

The chain carries TRBV9 and TRBJ2-3; 14 bases are shared with TRBD2. The V gene end was trimmed by 4 bases and the J gene end by 5 bases; junction bases not matched to a gene: 9. Germline loops: CDR1 SGDLS, CDR2 YYNGEE. This CDR3 is 17 amino acids long. The CDR3: CASSPTGLAGAGDTQYF. In DNA, the CDR3 is TGTGCCAGCAGCCCAACGGGACTAGCGGGGGCCGGAGATACGCAGTATTTT.

This rearrangement joins TRBV19 to TRBJ2-7; 7 positions agree with TRBD1. The CDR3 sequence is 13 residues long. The V segment lost 5 bases and the J segment 6 bases; nucleotides outside the gene matches: 7. Germline values: CDR1 LNHDA, CDR2 SQIVND (reference sequence). As DNA, the CDR3 is TGTGCCAGTAGTCTACAGGGGATAGGCGAGCAGTACTTC. Amino acid sequence: CASSLQGIGEQYF.